The rows below give T cell receptor beta chains drawn from one sample of a study of blood T cell repertoires in COVID-19. Sequenced by immunoSEQ multiplex PCR; TCRdb stores in-frame clones only, minus some. The sample contains around 450,000 clones, roughly 90% of which appear only once. Sequenced input: PBMCs or T cells enriched from blood (not recorded which). The receptors here all came from a woman aged 18-29 years who had recovered from COVID-19. The CDR3 runs from the conserved cysteine through the conserved F or W. The D gene is left open where the match is weak. Not every row has a clone size; where given, it reads once, few, many or a size class.

DNA: TGTGCCAGCAGCTCTAGCAGGGGGCAGGCTGAAGCTTTCTTT
CDR3: CASSSSRGQAEAFF
size: -
V: TRBV7-2
J: TRBJ1-1
D: TRBD1

DNA: TGTGCCAGCAGCCTCCCTTCGACAGGGGATATCTATGGCTACACCTTC
CDR3: CASSLPSTGDIYGYTF
size: few
V: TRBV3-1/TRBV3-2
J: TRBJ1-2
D: TRBD1

DNA: TGTGCTAGCAGCCCGGACAGGGACCACGAGCAGTACTTC
CDR3: CASSPDRDHEQYF
size: -
V: TRBV7-7
J: TRBJ2-7
D: TRBD1

DNA: TGTGCCAGCAGCCGTTCGGCGGAGGCTTTCTTT
CDR3: CASSRSAEAFF
size: -
V: TRBV12-3/TRBV12-4
J: TRBJ1-1
D: -

DNA: TGCGCCAGCACCACAGGGGTTGGGGATAGCAATCAGCCCCAGCATTTT
CDR3: CASTTGVGDSNQPQHF
size: -
V: TRBV5-1
J: TRBJ1-5
D: TRBD1

DNA: TGTGCCATCAGTGAGTCGAAAAGGGGCGAGAACACTGAAGCTTTCTTT
CDR3: CAISESKRGENTEAFF
size: -
V: TRBV10-3
J: TRBJ1-1
D: -

DNA: TGTGCCAGCAGCCAAGTGGGAGGGGACACTGAAGCTTTCTTT
CDR3: CASSQVGGDTEAFF
size: once
V: TRBV3-1/TRBV3-2
J: TRBJ1-1
D: -

DNA: TGTGCCAGCAGGCCCAGGGGTGGAGGCTACACCTTC
CDR3: CASRPRGGGYTF
size: -
V: TRBV2
J: TRBJ1-2
D: -

DNA: TGTGCCAGCAGCCAAGATCTCGGGGTAGCAGATACGCAGTATTTT
CDR3: CASSQDLGVADTQYF
size: -
V: TRBV3-1/TRBV3-2
J: TRBJ2-3
D: -

DNA: TGTGCCAGCAGTGGGACCTCAGGGACAGATACGCAGTATTTT
CDR3: CASSGTSGTDTQYF
size: -
V: TRBV2
J: TRBJ2-3
D: -

DNA: TGTGCTAGTGGTTTTGGGGGGGTTACCGATGAGCAGTTCTTC
CDR3: CASGFGGVTDEQFF
size: -
V: TRBV12-5
J: TRBJ2-1
D: TRBD2

DNA: TGTGCCAGTAAAGGAGAACAGGGAAACAATCAGCCCCAGCATTTT
CDR3: CASKGEQGNNQPQHF
size: -
V: TRBV19
J: TRBJ1-5
D: -

DNA: TGTGCTAGTGGCCGCTGGGGGGGACAGGGGATCCCAGATACGCAGTATTTT
CDR3: CASGRWGGQGIPDTQYF
size: -
V: TRBV12-5
J: TRBJ2-3
D: TRBD1

DNA: TGTGCCAGCAGCCAAGGTTCCAGTTACTACGAGCAGTACTTC
CDR3: CASSQGSSYYEQYF
size: -
V: TRBV4-2
J: TRBJ2-7
D: -

DNA: TGCGCCAGCAGTGAGTCGCGGGAGCGCTCCTACGAGCAGTACTTC
CDR3: CASSESRERSYEQYF
size: few
V: TRBV10-2
J: TRBJ2-7
D: TRBD2

DNA: TGTGCCAGCAGTTCCCTGACCGGGAAGACGGGGTATGGCTACACCTTC
CDR3: CASSSLTGKTGYGYTF
size: -
V: TRBV28
J: TRBJ1-2
D: -

DNA: TGTGCCAGCAGCTCCTCTCGGGACAGCTATTCACCCCTCCACTTT
CDR3: CASSSSRDSYSPLHF
size: -
V: TRBV5-4
J: TRBJ1-6
D: TRBD1

DNA: TGCAGTGCTGGTGCAGCTAATGAAAAACTGTTTTTT
CDR3: CSAGAANEKLFF
size: once
V: TRBV20-1
J: TRBJ1-4
D: -

DNA: TGTGCCAGCAGTTTCCTCTACAGGGAAGGGTACACCTTC
CDR3: CASSFLYREGYTF
size: -
V: TRBV6-5
J: TRBJ1-2
D: -

DNA: TGTGCCAGCCGCACCGGGCCCAGCACAGGGGGCAACTATGGCTACACCTTC
CDR3: CASRTGPSTGGNYGYTF
size: -
V: TRBV7-9
J: TRBJ1-2
D: TRBD1

DNA: TGCGCCAGCAGCTTGGACAGCCCTTTCAATCAGCCCCAGCATTTT
CDR3: CASSLDSPFNQPQHF
size: -
V: TRBV5-1
J: TRBJ1-5
D: -

DNA: TGTGCCAGCAGTTACAGGGAGCTTAATAATGAAAAACTGTTTTTT
CDR3: CASSYRELNNEKLFF
size: -
V: TRBV6-5
J: TRBJ1-4
D: -

DNA: TGCGCCAGCAGCTCGGACCCCGGGGACTGGCTTGGAGGTGGCTACACCTTC
CDR3: CASSSDPGDWLGGGYTF
size: -
V: TRBV5-1
J: TRBJ1-2
D: -

DNA: TGTGCCAGCAGTTACTGGACGGGACAGGGGAACACTGAAGCTTTCTTT
CDR3: CASSYWTGQGNTEAFF
size: -
V: TRBV6-5
J: TRBJ1-1
D: TRBD1

DNA: TGTGCCAGCAGCCGGGACAGGAACACTGAAGCTTTCTTT
CDR3: CASSRDRNTEAFF
size: -
V: TRBV3-1/TRBV3-2
J: TRBJ1-1
D: TRBD1

DNA: TGTGCCAGCAGTTACTCGCATGAGACTGAAGCTTTCTTT
CDR3: CASSYSHETEAFF
size: -
V: TRBV6-2/TRBV6-3
J: TRBJ1-1
D: -

DNA: TGTGCCAGCAGCTTGGATGACAGGGAATACAATGAGCAGTTCTTC
CDR3: CASSLDDREYNEQFF
size: -
V: TRBV7-9
J: TRBJ2-1
D: TRBD1